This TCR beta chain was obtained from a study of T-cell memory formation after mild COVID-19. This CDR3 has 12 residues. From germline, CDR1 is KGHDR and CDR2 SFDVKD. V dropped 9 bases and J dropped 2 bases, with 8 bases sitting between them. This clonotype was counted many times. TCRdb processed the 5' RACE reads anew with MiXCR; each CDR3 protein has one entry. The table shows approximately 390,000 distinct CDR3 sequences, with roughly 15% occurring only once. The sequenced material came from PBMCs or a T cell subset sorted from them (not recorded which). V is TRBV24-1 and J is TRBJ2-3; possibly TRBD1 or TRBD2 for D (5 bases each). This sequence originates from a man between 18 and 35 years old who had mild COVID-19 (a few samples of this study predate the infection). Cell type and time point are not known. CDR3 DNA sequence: TGTGCCACCGAGGGGAACACAGATACGCAGTATTTT. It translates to CATEGNTDTQYF.